The rows below give T cell receptor beta chains drawn from one sample of a study of T cell changes during pregnancy in multiple sclerosis. Using immunoSEQ multiplex PCR, the repertoire was profiled, and TCRdb retains in-frame clones only, with some absent. The sample shows 60,000 to 70,000 clones, 91% of them seen only once. The sequencing used peripheral blood, collected in the third trimester of pregnancy. The receptors come from a female donor in good health, enrolled as a control in a pregnancy study. Each CDR3 is given with its conserved first and last residue. D genes are given only for firm matches. Only part of the rows carry a size: once, few, many, or a class if the clone is expanded.

j_call	d_call	clone_size	v_call	cdr3_aa	cdr3_nt
TRBJ2-2	.	.	TRBV7-9	CASSVSSVTGELFF	TGTGCCAGCAGCGTCTCTTCAGTCACCGGGGAGCTGTTTTTT
TRBJ1-2	TRBD1	.	TRBV5-1	CASSWTGEPPGYTF	TGCGCCAGCAGCTGGACAGGGGAACCGCCTGGCTACACCTTC
TRBJ2-3	.	.	TRBV6-4	CASSDSFRADTQYF	TGTGCCAGCAGTGATTCGTTCAGGGCAGATACGCAGTATTTT
TRBJ2-1	.	.	TRBV7-8	CASSSPSENEQFF	TGTGCCAGCAGCTCCCCTAGCGAGAATGAGCAGTTCTTC
TRBJ2-3	.	.	TRBV7-2	CASSWGGGDTQYF	TGTGCCAGCAGCTGGGGTGGGGGGGATACGCAGTATTTT
TRBJ1-2	TRBD1	.	TRBV7-9	CASSPGTGAVGGYTF	TGTGCCAGCAGTCCCGGGACAGGGGCCGTTGGTGGCTACACCTTC
TRBJ2-1	TRBD2	.	TRBV9	CASSVESRGYNEQFF	TGTGCCAGCAGCGTAGAGTCGCGGGGGTACAATGAGCAGTTCTTC
TRBJ1-5	TRBD1	.	TRBV4-3	CASSEDRGGNQPQHF	TGCGCCAGCAGCGAGGACAGGGGAGGCAATCAGCCCCAGCATTTT
TRBJ2-5	.	.	TRBV6-5	CASRYAPGIGEETQYF	TGTGCCAGCCGTTATGCTCCAGGGATTGGGGAAGAGACCCAGTACTTC
TRBJ2-3	TRBD2	once	TRBV9	CASSVGIAGGPTDTQYF	TGTGCCAGCAGCGTAGGGATAGCGGGGGGCCCCACAGATACGCAGTATTTT
TRBJ1-6	.	.	TRBV28	CATLPLTNSPLHF	TGTGCCACCCTACCCCTCACGAATTCACCCCTCCACTTT
TRBJ1-1	.	.	TRBV4-1	CASSQEWTQTSTEAFF	TGCGCCAGCAGCCAAGAGTGGACACAGACCTCCACTGAAGCTTTCTTT
TRBJ1-2	.	.	TRBV4-3	CASSRMQGQGNIHGYTF	TGCGCCAGCAGCCGGATGCAGGGGCAGGGCAATATTCATGGCTACACCTTC
TRBJ1-5	.	once	TRBV9	CASSVGPGNQPQHF	TGTGCCAGCAGCGTAGGGCCTGGCAATCAGCCCCAGCATTTT
TRBJ1-1	.	.	TRBV11-2	CASSFQNTEAFF	TGTGCCAGCAGCTTTCAGAACACTGAAGCTTTCTTT
TRBJ2-7	TRBD1	.	TRBV7-6	CASSPRQGPTYEQYF	TGTGCCAGCAGCCCACGACAGGGGCCCACCTACGAGCAGTACTTC
TRBJ2-2	TRBD1	.	TRBV5-6	CASSLSDRVLFF	TGTGCCAGCAGCCTCTCCGACAGGGTGCTGTTTTTT
TRBJ2-4	.	.	TRBV6-1	CASSDRSLAKNIQYF	TGTGCCAGCAGTGACAGGTCTTTAGCCAAAAACATTCAGTACTTC
TRBJ2-5	.	.	TRBV7-2	CASRGPGVGETQYF	TGTGCCAGCAGGGGGCCTGGGGTAGGGGAGACCCAGTACTTC
TRBJ2-3	.	.	TRBV6-5	CASSFRPEDTQYF	TGTGCCAGCAGTTTCCGGCCGGAGGATACGCAGTATTTT
TRBJ2-2	TRBD1	.	TRBV2	CASSAGTGYTGELFF	TGTGCCAGCAGCGCCGGGACAGGCTACACCGGGGAGCTGTTTTTT
TRBJ1-1	TRBD1	.	TRBV5-1	CASSQTGGGNTEAFF	TGCGCCAGCAGCCAGACAGGGGGCGGGAACACTGAAGCTTTCTTT
TRBJ1-2	.	.	TRBV4-2	CASSQGRGIDYGYTF	TGTGCCAGCAGCCAGGGTAGGGGGATCGACTATGGCTACACCTTC
TRBJ1-2	.	.	TRBV9	CASSVGSRVLHNYGYTF	TGTGCCAGCAGCGTAGGGAGCAGGGTCTTGCATAACTATGGCTACACCTTC
TRBJ1-5	TRBD1	few	TRBV6-5	CASSSGGGNQPQHF	TGTGCCAGCAGTTCAGGGGGCGGGAATCAGCCCCAGCATTTT
TRBJ1-1	.	.	TRBV6-6	CASSYSETLMNTEAFF	TGTGCCAGCAGTTACTCAGAGACTTTAATGAACACTGAAGCTTTCTTT
TRBJ2-3	TRBD2	.	TRBV9	CASSVGGERTDTQYF	TGTGCCAGCAGCGTGGGAGGGGAGCGAACAGATACGCAGTATTTT
TRBJ1-1	.	.	TRBV7-3	CASSLNSGETEAFF	TGTGCCAGCAGCTTAAATAGCGGGGAAACTGAAGCTTTCTTT
TRBJ2-5	TRBD2	.	TRBV7-6	CASSTGLAQETQYF	TGTGCCAGCAGCACGGGACTAGCTCAAGAGACCCAGTACTTC
TRBJ1-4	.	.	TRBV6-5	CASSYVREEEKLFF	TGTGCCAGCAGTTACGTCAGGGAGGAGGAAAAACTGTTTTTT
TRBJ1-5	TRBD1	.	TRBV11-2	CASSVTGTGLLPQHF	TGTGCCAGCAGCGTGACCGGGACAGGGCTACTACCCCAGCATTTT
TRBJ1-2	TRBD1	.	TRBV9	CASSVARDREDGYTF	TGTGCCAGCAGCGTAGCTCGCGACAGGGAGGATGGCTACACCTTC
TRBJ1-4	TRBD1	.	TRBV2	CASTRRRQGAATNEKLFF	TGTGCCAGCACGCGACGCAGGCAGGGGGCTGCAACTAATGAAAAACTGTTTTTT
TRBJ2-7	TRBD1	.	TRBV27	CASRGLAGGTYEQYF	TGTGCCAGCCGAGGTTTAGCAGGGGGCACCTACGAGCAGTACTTC
TRBJ1-5	.	.	TRBV9	CASYQDQPQHF	TGTGCCAGCTATCAGGATCAGCCCCAGCATTTT
TRBJ1-6	.	once	TRBV5-4	CASSVGQGSNSPLHF	TGTGCCAGCAGCGTAGGTCAGGGAAGTAATTCACCCCTCCACTTT
TRBJ1-1	TRBD1	.	TRBV10-3	CAISPGQAIEAFF	TGTGCCATCAGCCCGGGACAGGCAATTGAAGCTTTCTTT
TRBJ2-1	.	.	TRBV6-5	CASSYSRHSAGFF	TGTGCCAGCAGTTACTCGAGACACTCCGCGGGGTTCTTC
TRBJ1-3	.	.	TRBV6-6	CASSSNRQARNTIYF	TGTGCCAGCAGTTCCAACCGACAGGCTAGAAACACCATATATTTT
TRBJ2-7	.	.	TRBV28	CASTPAATVYEQYF	TGTGCCAGCACCCCGGCCGCGACAGTCTACGAGCAGTACTTC
TRBJ1-1	.	.	TRBV6-6	CASSLRGNTEAFF	TGTGCCAGCAGTCTCCGGGGGAACACTGAAGCTTTCTTT